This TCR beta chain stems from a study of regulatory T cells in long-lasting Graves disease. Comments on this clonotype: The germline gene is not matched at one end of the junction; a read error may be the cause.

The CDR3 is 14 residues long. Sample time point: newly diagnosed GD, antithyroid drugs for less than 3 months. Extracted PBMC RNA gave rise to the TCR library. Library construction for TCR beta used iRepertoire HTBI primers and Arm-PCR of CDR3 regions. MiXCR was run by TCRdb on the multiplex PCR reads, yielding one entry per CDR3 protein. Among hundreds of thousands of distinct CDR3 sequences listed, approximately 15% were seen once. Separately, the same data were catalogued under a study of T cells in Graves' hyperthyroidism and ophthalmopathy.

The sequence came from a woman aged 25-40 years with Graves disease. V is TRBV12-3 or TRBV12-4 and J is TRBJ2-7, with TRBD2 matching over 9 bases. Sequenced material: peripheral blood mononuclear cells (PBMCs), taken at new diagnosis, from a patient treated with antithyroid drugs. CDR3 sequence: CTSSSPGLAVEQYF. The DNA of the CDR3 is TGTACCAGCAGTTCCCCGGGACTAGCAGTCGAGCAGTACTTC.